The next 16 T cell receptor beta chains were all read from a single sample in a study of CD8+ T cells in alopecia areata listed by TCRdb under 2018. The library was produced with the immunoSEQ multiplex PCR assay. RNA was extracted from all samples and reverse transcribed into cDNA, which served as template for TCR sequencing. The source is immuneACCESS, and TCRdb retained only in-frame sequences with V and J called. Part of the clones is not carried over; for the studies checked, unresolved V genes explain less than half of this, and the remainder is unexplained. The sample contains about 280,000 clones, 55% to 75% of them found a single time. Around 1.8% of the sample is in the top ten clones. The sample's time point label, in plain terms: roughly 24 weeks on oral tofacitinib. The label giving this sample's treatment or condition can be read as: oral pan-JAK inhibitor, 5-10 mg twice daily. Here the sequenced sample was CD4+ T cells sorted from blood, taken at week 24, from a patient treated with tofacitinib. The receptor source for this set is a human donor with alopecia areata.

V and J are TRBV7-3 and TRBJ1-2; D is unclear. There are 13 residues in the CDR3. V lost 2 bases, J lost 8 bases, and 12 bases lay in between. Germline CDR1 is SGHTA and CDR2 is FQGTGA. The DNA of the CDR3 is TGTGCCAGCAGCTTAGGGAGGGATTACGGCTACACCTTC. This sequence encodes CASSLGRDYGYTF.

CDR3 protein: CASSFRGGEQYF. The CDR3 DNA sequence: TGTGCCAGCAGCTTTAGGGGCGGCGAGCAGTACTTC. The chain has TRBV5-6 and TRBJ2-7; D perhaps matches TRBD1 (5 bases). Per the germline V gene, CDR1 is SGHDT and CDR2 is YYEEEE. V was pared by 2 bases and J by 6 bases, with 9 bases between. The CDR3 spans 12 residues. The full variable domain, its missing parts supplied by reference TRBV5-6 and TRBJ2-7, is DAGVTQSPTHLIKTRGQQVTLRCSPKSGHDTVSWYQQALGQGPQFIFQYYEEEERQRGNFPDRFSGHQFPNYSSELNVNALLLGDSALYLCASSFRGGEQYFGPGTRLTVT.

There are a few counts of this clone. This chain joins TRBV28 and TRBJ1-2; 7 nucleotides agree with TRBD1. The CDR3 sequence is 16 residues long. Germline assignment: CDR1 MDHEN and CDR2 SYDVKM. The V and J ends lost 7 bases and 4 bases, in that order; junction bases with no gene match: 15. Here the CDR3 DNA reads TGTGCCAGCACAAAGTTGTGGGGGACAGTATTCTATGGCTACACCTTC. Its translation: CASTKLWGTVFYGYTF.

This clone was seen more than once but under ten times. The CDR3 is CASSQDRTGQAITDTQYF. The DNA of the CDR3 is TGCGCCAGCAGCCAAGATCGAACGGGACAGGCAATCACAGATACGCAGTATTTT. The chain links TRBV4-1 to TRBJ2-3; 8 bases agree with TRBD1. Germline lookup yields CDR1 MGHRA and CDR2 YSYEKL. J gave up 2 bases and V 0 bases, and 10 bases lay outside the gene matches. This CDR3 spans 18 amino acids.

The genes are TRBV11-2 and TRBJ2-5, with D possibly TRBD1 on 5 matching bases. With 5 bases removed from V and 1 base from J, the gap between germline ends came to 14 bases. Germline values: CDR1 SGHAT, CDR2 FQNNGV. The length of the CDR3 is 15 residues. CDR3 sequence reads: CASSANPGFQETQYF. The CDR3 nucleotides are TGTGCCAGCAGCGCCAACCCAGGGTTCCAAGAGACCCAGTACTTC.

The J gene is TRBJ2-5, the V gene TRBV7-9; D might be TRBD1 (5 bases). This CDR3 has 17 amino acids. CDR1 is SEHNR and CDR2 is FQNEAQ in the germline V gene (reference sequence). The germline V and J ends were trimmed by 5 bases and 2 bases, with 21 bases remaining between them. The CDR3 loop reads CASSRSQGLGNQETQYF. The CDR3, as DNA: TGTGCCAGCAGCCGAAGCCAGGGTCTAGGGAATCAAGAGACCCAGTACTTC.

V is TRBV5-1 and J is TRBJ2-3, with 10 bases matching TRBD2. CDR1 and CDR2 from the germline V gene are SGHRS and YFSETQ. This CDR3 is 18 amino acids long. Trimming at V came to 7 bases and at J to 2 bases, leaving 16 bases not matched to a gene. CDR3 sequence (DNA): TGCGCCAGCGGGCCGGGGTCTAGCGGGGGCGTAATCACAGATACGCAGTATTTT. It translates to CASGPGSSGGVITDTQYF.

This chain links TRBV4-3 with TRBJ1-2, with a possible D match to TRBD1 (5 bases). Deletions cut 0 bases from V and 4 bases from J, with 9 bases between. From germline, CDR1 is LGHNA and CDR2 YSLEER. The CDR3 contains 14 residues. CDR3 bases: TGCGCCAGCAGCCAAGAAAGGGGTAGCTATGGCTACACCTTC. It translates to CASSQERGSYGYTF.

The chain employs TRBV9 and TRBJ2-3, with TRBD1 as a possible D gene (5 bases). There are 14 residues in the CDR3. Between the trimmed V and J ends, which lost 4 bases and 5 bases, there was a span of 14 bases. Germline assignment: CDR1 SGDLS and CDR2 YYNGEE. The CDR3 spells CASSPRQNKDTQYF. CDR3 bases: TGTGCCAGCAGCCCCCGACAGAACAAAGATACGCAGTATTTT.

The CDR3 DNA sequence: TGTGCCAGCTCACAACAGGGAATGGACGGGGAGCTGTTTTTT. The encoded protein is CASSQQGMDGELFF. The V and J genes are TRBV18 and TRBJ2-2; D is perhaps TRBD1 (6 bases). The CDR3 has 14 residues. With 4 bases removed from V and 7 bases from J, the gap between germline ends came to 13 bases. The germline CDR1 and CDR2 sequences are KGHSH and LQKENI.

In this sample, this clone turned up many times. The genes are TRBV2 and TRBJ2-3; D is uncertain. CDR1 is SNHLY, CDR2 FYNNEI, per germline. Trimming stripped 3 bases from V and 4 bases from J, with 11 bases between. CDR3 length: 14 amino acids. The CDR3 here is CASSDSSGADTQYF. The CDR3, as DNA: TGTGCCAGCAGTGACTCGAGTGGGGCAGATACGCAGTATTTT.

The sample holds a few counts of this clone. The V gene is TRBV10-3, the J gene TRBJ2-7, with D perhaps TRBD1 or TRBD2 (5 bases each). Germline CDR1 is ENHRY and CDR2 is SYGVKD. V lost 5 bases, J lost 3 bases, and 17 bases lay in between. The CDR3 has 15 residues. The CDR3 DNA reads TGTGCCATCAGTCCGAGAGCGGACACGTTCTACGAGCAGTACTTC. Residues: CAISPRADTFYEQYF.

The J gene is TRBJ2-7, the V gene TRBV29-1; 8 bases map to TRBD1. Trimming removed 4 bases from V and 4 bases from J; junction bases left unmatched: 15. The CDR3 has 16 residues. Germline V gives CDR1 SQVTM, CDR2 ANQGSEA. The DNA for the CDR3 is TGCAGCGTTGTGCAGGGGGCAAGTTGGTATGAGTACGAGCAGTACTTC. It is translated as CSVVQGASWYEYEQYF.

This chain links TRBV30 with TRBJ1-2; a possible D gene is TRBD1 (5 bases). Trimming pared 0 bases from V and 6 bases from J, leaving 8 bases between. CDR3 length: 12 residues. Germline V lookup: CDR1 GTSNPN, CDR2 SVGIG (reference sequence). The CDR3: CAWSVLGHGYTF. Here the CDR3 DNA reads TGTGCCTGGAGTGTACTGGGGCATGGCTACACCTTC.

The V and J genes are TRBV5-1 and TRBJ2-5; no definite D call. TRBJ2-7 explains the end of the DNA better; the J call may be wrong. The length of the CDR3 is 15 residues. Germline values: CDR1 SGHRS, CDR2 YFSETQ. The CDR3 loop is CASSLDSGSYYEQYF. Written as DNA, the CDR3 is TGCGCCAGCAGCTTGGATTCGGGCAGCTACTACGAGCAGTACTTC.

The V and J genes are TRBV6-5 and TRBJ1-1; TRBD1 is a possible D gene (6 bases). The CDR3 runs 14 residues. Trimming pared 0 bases from V and 11 bases from J, leaving 16 bases between. The germline CDR1 and CDR2 sequences are MNHEY and SVGAGI. The DNA for the CDR3 is TGTGCCAGCAGTTACTCGAGGGGAAGGGGGGAGGCTTTCTTT. Its translation is CASSYSRGRGEAFF.